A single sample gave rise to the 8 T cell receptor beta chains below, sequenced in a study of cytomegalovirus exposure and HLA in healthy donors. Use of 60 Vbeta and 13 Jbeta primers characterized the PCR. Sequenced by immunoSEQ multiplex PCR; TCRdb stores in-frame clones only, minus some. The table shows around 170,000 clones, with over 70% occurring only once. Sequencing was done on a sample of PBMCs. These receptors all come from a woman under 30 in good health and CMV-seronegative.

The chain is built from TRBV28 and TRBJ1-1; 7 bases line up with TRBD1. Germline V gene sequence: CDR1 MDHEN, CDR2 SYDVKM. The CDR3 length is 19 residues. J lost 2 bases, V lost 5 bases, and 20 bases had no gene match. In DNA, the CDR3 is TGTGCCAGCAGTACAGATATAGGGGGGTCCACAGGGGTTAACACTGAAGCTTTCTTT. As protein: CASSTDIGGSTGVNTEAFF.

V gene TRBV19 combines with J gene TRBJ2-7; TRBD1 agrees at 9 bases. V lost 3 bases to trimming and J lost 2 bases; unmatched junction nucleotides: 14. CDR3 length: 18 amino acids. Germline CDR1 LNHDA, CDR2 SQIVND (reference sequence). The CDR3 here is CASSIGVVRTGEPYEQYF. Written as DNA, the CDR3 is TGTGCCAGTAGTATTGGAGTGGTCCGGACAGGGGAACCCTACGAGCAGTACTTC.

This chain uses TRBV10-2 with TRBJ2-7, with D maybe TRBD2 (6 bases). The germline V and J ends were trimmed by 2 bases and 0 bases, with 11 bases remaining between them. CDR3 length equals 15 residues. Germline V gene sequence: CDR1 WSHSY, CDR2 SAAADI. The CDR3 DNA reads TGCGCCAGCAGTGAGGTAGCGGAGAGCTCCTACGAGCAGTACTTC. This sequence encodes CASSEVAESSYEQYF.

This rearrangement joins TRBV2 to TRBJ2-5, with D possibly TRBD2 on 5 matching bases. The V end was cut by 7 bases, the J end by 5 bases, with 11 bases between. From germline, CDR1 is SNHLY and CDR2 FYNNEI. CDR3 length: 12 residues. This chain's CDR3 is CASTYRRETQYF. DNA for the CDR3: TGTGCCAGCACCTACCGGAGGGAGACCCAGTACTTC.

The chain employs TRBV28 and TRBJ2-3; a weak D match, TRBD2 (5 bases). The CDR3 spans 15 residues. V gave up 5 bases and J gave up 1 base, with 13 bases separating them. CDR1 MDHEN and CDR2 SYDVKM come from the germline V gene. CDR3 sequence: CASSSTGSGTDTQYF. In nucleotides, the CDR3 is TGTGCCAGCAGTAGCACGGGATCTGGCACAGATACGCAGTATTTT.

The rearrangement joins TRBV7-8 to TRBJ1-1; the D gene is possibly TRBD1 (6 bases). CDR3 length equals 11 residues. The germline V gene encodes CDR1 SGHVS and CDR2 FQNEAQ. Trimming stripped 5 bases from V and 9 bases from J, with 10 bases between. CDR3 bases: TGTGCCAGCAGCCGACAGGCGAAAGCTTTCTTT. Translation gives CASSRQAKAFF.

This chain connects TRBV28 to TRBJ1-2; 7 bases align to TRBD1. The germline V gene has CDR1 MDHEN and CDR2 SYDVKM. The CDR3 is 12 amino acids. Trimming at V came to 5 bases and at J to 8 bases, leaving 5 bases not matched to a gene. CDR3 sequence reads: CASSPRGVGYTF. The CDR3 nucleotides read TGTGCCAGCAGTCCCAGGGGGGTCGGCTACACCTTC.

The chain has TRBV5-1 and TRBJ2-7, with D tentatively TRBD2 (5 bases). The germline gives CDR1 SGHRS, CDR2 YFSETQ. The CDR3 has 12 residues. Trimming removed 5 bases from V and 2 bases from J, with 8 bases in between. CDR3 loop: CASRLGPYEQYF. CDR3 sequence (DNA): TGCGCCAGCAGACTAGGCCCCTACGAGCAGTACTTC.